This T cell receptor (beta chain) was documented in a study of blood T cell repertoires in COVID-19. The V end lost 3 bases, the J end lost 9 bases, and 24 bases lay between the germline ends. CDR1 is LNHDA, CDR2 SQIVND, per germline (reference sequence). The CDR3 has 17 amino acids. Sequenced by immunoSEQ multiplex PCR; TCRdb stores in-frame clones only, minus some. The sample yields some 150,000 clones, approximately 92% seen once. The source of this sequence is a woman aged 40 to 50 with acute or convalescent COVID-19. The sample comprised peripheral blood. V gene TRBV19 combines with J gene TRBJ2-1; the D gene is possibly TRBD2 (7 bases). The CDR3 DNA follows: TGTGCCAGTAGTATGGAATGGGGGGGCCGGCAAATGGCTGAGCAGTTCTTC. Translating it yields CASSMEWGGRQMAEQFF.